The T cell receptor beta chain described here comes from a study of T cell changes during pregnancy in multiple sclerosis. CDR3 length equals 14 residues. Germline CDR1 MNHNS, CDR2 SASEGT. Trimming removed 6 bases at V and 5 bases at J, with 14 bases between. The method was immunoSEQ multiplex PCR; TCRdb's version includes in-frame clones alone and lacks a portion of them. The repertoire holds around 60,000 clones, with about 93% as singletons. The sequence came from a female donor in good health, enrolled as a control in a pregnancy study. The input for sequencing was peripheral blood, taken in the third trimester of pregnancy. The V gene is TRBV6-1, the J gene TRBJ2-1, with D possibly TRBD2 on 6 matching bases. The CDR3 nucleotides read TGTGCCAGCAGCCGGGCGACTAGGGACAATGAGCAGTTCTTC. Protein sequence: CASSRATRDNEQFF.